The 31 T cell receptor beta chains below were found in one sample sequenced in a study of response to subunit inactivated influenza vaccine. TCRdb processed the RT-PCR reads anew with MiXCR; each CDR3 protein has one entry. The sample consists of around 490,000 distinct CDR3 sequences, less than 8% of them appearing once. The input for sequencing was PBMCs from blood, taken less than 30 months after vaccination. The receptors originated from a man between 50 and 70 years old who received an inactivated influenza vaccine.

The sample holds a few counts of this clonotype. This chain joins TRBV28 and TRBJ1-3; D perhaps matches TRBD1 (5 bases). The length of the CDR3 is 15 residues. CDR1 is MDHEN and CDR2 is SYDVKM in the germline V gene. V lost 5 bases and J lost 0, with 11 bases in between. CDR3 DNA sequence: TGTGCCAGCAGTATAGGACAAAGCTCTGGAAACACCATATATTTT. Amino acid sequence: CASSIGQSSGNTIYF.

The table lists this clonotype with many counts. The V gene is TRBV6-1, the J gene TRBJ2-7; no clear D. The CDR3 has 13 amino acids. Trimming shortened V by 6 bases and J by 2 bases, and 11 bases separated the two germline ends. Germline-derived CDR1 and CDR2 are MNHNS and SASEGT. The CDR3 coding sequence is TGTGCCAGCAGCCTCGCAAGTACCTACGAGCAGTACTTC. Amino acid sequence: CASSLASTYEQYF.

This clonotype has more than one count but fewer than ten. V and J are TRBV7-9 and TRBJ1-1; 8 bases line up with TRBD1. CDR1 SEHNR and CDR2 FQNEAQ come from the germline V gene (reference sequence). Trimming cost V 5 bases and J 3 bases; bases outside gene matches: 14. The CDR3 totals 17 residues. CDR3 sequence (DNA): TGTGCCAGCAGCACGACAGGGGCGCAGGTTTGGGACACTGAAGCTTTCTTT. Protein: CASSTTGAQVWDTEAFF.

This clonotype came up once. V usage is TRBV19 and J usage is TRBJ2-7; D is undetermined. V was cut by 0 bases and J by 2 bases, with 11 bases left in between. The CDR3 is 15 amino acids. Germline values: CDR1 LNHDA, CDR2 SQIVND (reference sequence). The CDR3 region is CASSIDGRRAYEQYF. CDR3 DNA sequence: TGTGCCAGTAGTATAGACGGACGGCGAGCCTACGAGCAGTACTTC.

This clonotype showed up just a few times. The chain combines TRBV5-1 with TRBJ2-7; 12 nucleotides agree with TRBD1. CDR3 length equals 15 residues. Germline CDR1 SGHRS, CDR2 YFSETQ. V was pared by 4 bases and J by 6 bases, with 8 bases of the junction left unmatched. This CDR3 reads CASSVTGTGGREQYF. The DNA for the CDR3 is TGCGCCAGCAGCGTTACCGGGACAGGGGGCCGCGAGCAGTACTTC.

The genes are TRBV3-1 and TRBJ2-2; no clear D. The CDR3 loop spans 15 amino acids. The germline V and J ends were trimmed by 0 bases and 0 bases, with 5 bases remaining between them. The germline V gene has CDR1 LGHDT and CDR2 YNNKEL (reference sequence). Here the CDR3 reads CASSQDPANTGELFF. The DNA for the CDR3 is TGTGCCAGCAGCCAAGACCCCGCGAACACCGGGGAGCTGTTTTTT.

This clonotype occurred a few times. The V and J genes are TRBV24-1 and TRBJ2-1; D unclear. The V end was cut by 2 bases, the J end by 5 bases, with 9 bases between. The germline V gene encodes CDR1 KGHDR and CDR2 SFDVKD. The CDR3 is 14 residues long. CDR3 DNA: TGTGCCACCAGTGATTCTCGATACAACAATGAGCAGTTCTTC. The encoded protein is CATSDSRYNNEQFF.

This clonotype turned up a few times. The V and J genes are TRBV12-3 or TRBV12-4 and TRBJ2-5; D tentatively fits TRBD1 or TRBD2 (5 bases each). Between the trimmed V and J ends, which lost 5 bases and 5 bases, there was a span of 12 bases. The CDR3 length is 13 residues. The CDR3 nucleotides read TGTGCCAGCAGTACCAGACAGCGGGAGACCCAGTACTTC. Translated, it gives CASSTRQRETQYF.

This clonotype was picked up a small number of times. The chain carries TRBV30 and TRBJ2-3; 7 bases agree with TRBD2. The CDR3 covers 11 residues. The germline CDR1 and CDR2 sequences are GTSNPN and SVGIG (reference sequence). V gave up 5 bases and J gave up 6 bases; unmatched junction bases: 2. In DNA form, the CDR3 reads TGTGCCTGGGGAGCGGGGGATACGCAGTATTTT. Its translation is CAWGAGDTQYF.

The sample holds a few counts of this clonotype. The chain has TRBV10-3 and TRBJ2-7; TRBD2 agrees at 11 bases. Germline values: CDR1 ENHRY, CDR2 SYGVKD. V trimming: 10 bases; J trimming: 5 bases; junction bases outside the gene matches: 7. The CDR3 totals 13 residues. The CDR3 sequence is CASQGLAVHEQYF. CDR3 nucleotides: TGTGCCAGCCAGGGACTAGCGGTCCACGAGCAGTACTTC.

At least ten counts were recorded for this clonotype. The rearrangement joins TRBV28 to TRBJ2-3; D gene uncertain. Per germline, CDR1 MDHEN and CDR2 SYDVKM. This CDR3 contains 14 residues. V shed 3 bases and J shed 0 bases, with 7 bases lying between them. CDR3 amino acids: CASSLLQSTDTQYF. The CDR3 region has the DNA TGTGCCAGCAGTTTGTTACAGAGCACAGATACGCAGTATTTT.

The chain recombines TRBV20-1 with TRBJ2-7, with 7 bases fitting TRBD1. The CDR3 sequence is 14 residues long. V gave up 7 bases and J gave up 0 bases; unmatched junction bases: 9. Germline-derived CDR1 and CDR2 are DFQATT and SNEGSKA (reference sequence). CDR3: CSGEDRLRSYEQYF. In DNA form, the CDR3 reads TGCAGTGGAGAGGACAGGTTGCGCTCCTACGAGCAGTACTTC.

This clonotype was observed at least ten times. The V gene is TRBV3-1, the J gene TRBJ2-3, with 9 bases aligning to TRBD2. J gave up 4 bases and V 2 bases, and 4 bases lay outside the gene matches. The CDR3 sequence is 15 residues long. Germline assignment: CDR1 LGHDT and CDR2 YNNKEL (reference sequence). CDR3 loop: CASSQKGGRADTQYF. CDR3 in DNA: TGTGCCAGCAGCCAAAAGGGCGGGAGGGCAGATACGCAGTATTTT.

At least ten counts were recorded for this clonotype. This chain uses TRBV20-1 with TRBJ2-3, with 12 bases lining up with TRBD2. The germline CDR1 and CDR2 sequences are DFQATT and SNEGSKA (reference sequence). This CDR3 spans 17 amino acids. The V segment lost 0 bases and the J segment 8 bases; nucleotides outside the gene matches: 12. The CDR3: CSARDLLAGGMYGTQYF. CDR3 bases: TGCAGTGCTAGAGATCTGCTAGCGGGGGGGATGTACGGTACGCAGTATTTT.

This chain joins TRBV6-2 or TRBV6-3 and TRBJ2-5; D is perhaps TRBD1 or TRBD2 (5 bases each). Germline V lookup: CDR1 MNHEY, CDR2 SVGEGT. This CDR3 spans 15 amino acids. With 0 bases removed from V and 1 base from J, the gap between germline ends came to 9 bases. In nucleotides, the CDR3 is TGTGCCAGCAGTTACTCGGGGCTAGCCCAAGAGACCCAGTACTTC. It specifies CASSYSGLAQETQYF.

This clonotype has a count of ten or more. V and J are TRBV5-1 and TRBJ2-1; 15 nucleotides match TRBD2. This CDR3 spans 15 amino acids. The V gene's germline CDR1 is SGHRS and CDR2 YFSETQ. Unmatched junction bases numbered 5, after V lost 3 bases and J lost 10 bases. CDR3 region: CASSSGLAGGGEQFF. CDR3 sequence (DNA): TGCGCCAGCAGCTCGGGACTAGCGGGAGGCGGCGAGCAGTTCTTC.

This clonotype has more than one count but fewer than ten. The chain links TRBV28 to TRBJ2-5; the D is unclear. V was shortened by 4 bases and J by 0 bases, with 9 bases between the two germline ends. This CDR3 is 14 amino acids long. CDR1 and CDR2 (germline): MDHEN, SYDVKM. The CDR3 region is CASSSVGYQETQYF. In DNA form, the CDR3 reads TGTGCCAGCAGTTCCGTCGGGTACCAAGAGACCCAGTACTTC.

This clonotype was observed at least ten times. The rearrangement joins TRBV7-2 to TRBJ2-2; D is uncertain. The CDR3 is made up of 13 amino acids. Germline V gene lookup returns CDR1 SGHTA and CDR2 FQGNSA. V lost 3 bases to trimming and J lost 7 bases, with 9 bases between them. CDR3 nucleotides: TGTGCCAGCAGCTTTACTCAGGTCGGGGAGCTGTTTTTT. It codes for CASSFTQVGELFF.

This clonotype occurred a few times. The gene calls are TRBV25-1 and TRBJ2-3, with a possible D match to TRBD2 (5 bases). V gave up 3 bases and J gave up 5 bases, with 12 bases separating them. Germline CDR1 reads MGHDK; CDR2 reads SYGVNS. This CDR3 is built from 14 residues. CDR3 sequence reads: CASSELKGEDTQYF. The DNA of the CDR3 is TGTGCCAGCAGTGAGCTGAAGGGAGAAGATACGCAGTATTTT.

This clonotype was detected many times. The chain combines TRBV7-2 with TRBJ1-1, with TRBD1 matching over 8 bases. V shed 4 bases, J shed 0 bases, and the junction held 1 base outside the gene matches. Germline lookup yields CDR1 SGHTA and CDR2 FQGNSA. This CDR3 spans 14 amino acids. The CDR3 sequence is CASSWGQVNTEAFF. The CDR3 coding sequence is TGTGCCAGCAGCTGGGGACAGGTGAACACTGAAGCTTTCTTT.

The chain is built from TRBV7-9 and TRBJ2-7; D not certain. V dropped 8 bases and J dropped 4 bases, with 12 bases sitting between them. Germline CDR1 SEHNR, CDR2 FQNEAQ (reference sequence). This CDR3 region has 12 residues. CDR3 nucleotide sequence: TGTGCCAGCGGGTCGCGACGGTACGAGCAGTACTTC. It specifies CASGSRRYEQYF.

The gene calls are TRBV24-1 and TRBJ2-3; 11 nucleotides match TRBD2. J lost 5 bases, V lost 1 base, and 13 bases had no gene match. The germline V gene encodes CDR1 KGHDR and CDR2 SFDVKD. The CDR3 runs to 19 residues. In nucleotides, the CDR3 is TGTGCCACCAGTGATTTTGGTAGCGGGAGGGACGGAGATCTAGATACGCAGTATTTT. Translated, it gives CATSDFGSGRDGDLDTQYF.

This rearrangement joins TRBV20-1 to TRBJ1-1, with D uncertain. Germline CDR1 and CDR2: DFQATT and SNEGSKA (reference sequence). The CDR3 length is 13 residues. Trimming removed 2 bases from V and 8 bases from J, with 15 bases in between. The CDR3 region is CSARLHQQREAFF. The CDR3, as DNA: TGCAGTGCTAGACTTCATCAACAGAGAGAAGCTTTCTTT.

The chain carries TRBV20-1 and TRBJ2-4; possible D gene TRBD2, 6 bases. Germline CDR1 and CDR2: DFQATT and SNEGSKA (reference sequence). V was cut by 6 bases and J by 4 bases, with 19 bases left in between. The CDR3 consists of 15 residues. The DNA of the CDR3 is TGCAGTGCGCACCCCGGAGGGGAGTCGAAAAACATTCAGTACTTC. This translates into CSAHPGGESKNIQYF.

Only a few counts were recorded for this clonotype. The gene calls are TRBV24-1 and TRBJ2-5, with D perhaps matching TRBD1 (6 bases). Germline lookup yields CDR1 KGHDR and CDR2 SFDVKD. The CDR3 has 15 amino acids. V lost 6 bases and J 5 bases, leaving 18 bases between the germline ends. The CDR3 loop is CATSRSQGSGETQYF. The CDR3, as DNA: TGTGCCACCAGTAGGTCCCAGGGGAGTGGTGAGACCCAGTACTTC.

The genes are TRBV20-1 and TRBJ1-6, with 9 bases identical to TRBD1. Germline CDR1 reads DFQATT; CDR2 reads SNEGSKA (reference sequence). The CDR3 extends over 15 amino acids. The ends lost 1 base at V and 12 bases at J; junction bases unmatched: 10. CDR3 DNA sequence: TGCAGTGCTAGAGGGGGACAGGGATCTCTAGGACCCCTCCACTTT. The encoded protein is CSARGGQGSLGPLHF.

This clonotype occurred a few times. J is TRBJ2-1 and V is TRBV7-2, with 8 nucleotides matching TRBD2. Germline-derived CDR1 and CDR2 are SGHTA and FQGNSA. J was trimmed by 0 bases and V by 5 bases; bases with no gene match: 6. The CDR3 is 16 residues long. The CDR3 coding sequence is TGTGCCAGCAGCCCGGTGGCGGGAGGCTCCTACAATGAGCAGTTCTTC. Its translation is CASSPVAGGSYNEQFF. Complete variable domain (other parts from reference TRBV7-2 and TRBJ2-1): GAGVSQSPSNKVTEKGKDVELRCDPISGHTALYWYRQSLGQGLEFLIYFQGNSAPDKSGLPSDRFSAERTGGSVSTLTIQRTQQEDSAVYLCASSPVAGGSYNEQFFGPGTRLTVL.

This clonotype has just a few counts. The chain employs TRBV11-2 and TRBJ2-4; D is uncertain. The CDR3 sequence is 16 residues long. V was shortened by 0 bases and J by 0 bases, with 9 bases between the two germline ends. Germline CDR1 and CDR2: SGHAT and FQNNGV. CDR3 loop: CASSLDASIAKNIQYF. The CDR3 bases are TGTGCCAGCAGCTTAGACGCTTCTATAGCCAAAAACATTCAGTACTTC.

The sample holds many counts of this clonotype. CDR3: CAISEGRQGFTNYGYTF. The CDR3 DNA sequence: TGTGCCATCAGTGAGGGCAGACAGGGATTTACTAACTATGGCTACACCTTC. The chain recombines TRBV10-3 with TRBJ1-2; 7 bases map to TRBD1. This CDR3 has 17 amino acids. CDR1 is ENHRY, CDR2 SYGVKD, per germline. With V trimmed by 2 bases and J by 0 bases, 9 bases remained unmatched.

In this sample, this clonotype turned up a few times. This chain uses TRBV6-5 with TRBJ2-3; D not certain. Between the trimmed V and J ends, which lost 8 bases and 4 bases, there was a span of 7 bases. Germline V gives CDR1 MNHEY, CDR2 SVGAGI. The CDR3 sequence is 11 residues long. The CDR3 sequence: CASAKADTQYF. The CDR3 region has the DNA TGTGCCAGCGCGAAGGCAGATACGCAGTATTTT.

This clonotype has at least ten counts. The chain joins TRBV7-2 to TRBJ2-2; D perhaps matches TRBD1 (5 bases). Germline V lookup: CDR1 SGHTA, CDR2 FQGNSA. The CDR3 runs 13 residues. The V gene lost 6 bases and the J gene lost 3 bases, with 8 bases spanning the gap. The CDR3 loop is CASSSTDTGELFF. The CDR3 region has the DNA TGTGCCAGCAGTTCGACAGACACCGGGGAGCTGTTTTTT.